These T cell receptor beta chains were read from a single sample in a study of blood T cell repertoires in COVID-19. Produced via immunoSEQ multiplex PCR; TCRdb's table is partial and in-frame only. This sample has over 200,000 clones, with 81% found just once. Material for sequencing was PBMCs or T cells enriched from blood (not recorded which). The source is a woman in her 50s with acute COVID-19. CDR3s include the opening cysteine and the closing phenylalanine or tryptophan. Each record gives: V gene, D gene, clone size, J gene, CDR3 DNA, CDR3 protein. The D gene is left open where the match is weak. Size is stated for part of the rows, as once, few or many counts, or as a class when the clone is expanded.

>TRBV7-2|-|-|TRBJ2-7
TGTGCCAGCAGCTTCGTTGGCAGCTACGAGCAGTACTTC
CASSFVGSYEQYF
>TRBV15|-|-|TRBJ2-1
TGTGCCACCAGCAGAGATCTCAGCGGGCCCTACAATGAGCAGTTCTTC
CATSRDLSGPYNEQFF
>TRBV11-3|TRBD2|-|TRBJ2-1
TGTGCCAGCAGCCCACGCGGGCGGGGGGCCCCCAATGAGCAGTTCTTC
CASSPRGRGAPNEQFF
>TRBV6-1|-|few|TRBJ1-2
TGTGCCAGCAGTGACACCGTCCAGTATGGCTACACCTTC
CASSDTVQYGYTF
>TRBV30|-|few|TRBJ1-1
TGTGCCTGGGGGGAGTTCTCACGACCCGAGGCTTTCTTT
CAWGEFSRPEAFF
>TRBV7-8|TRBD2|once|TRBJ2-7
TGTGCCAGCAGCTTAGCGTCTCTGGGCACTAGCGGGACCTACGAGCAGTACTTC
CASSLASLGTSGTYEQYF
>TRBV7-2|-|-|TRBJ1-4
TGTGCCAGCAGCTTGACAAACGGGGGTCGGGAAAAACTGTTTTTT
CASSLTNGGREKLFF
>TRBV11-1|-|few|TRBJ2-7
TGTGCCAGCAGCTTAGGGGGCGGGACCTACGAGCAGTACTTC
CASSLGGGTYEQYF
>TRBV11-2|TRBD1|once|TRBJ2-7
TGTGCCAGCAGCTTAGCTTTGGACAGGTCCTACGAGCAGTACTTC
CASSLALDRSYEQYF
>TRBV6-2/TRBV6-3|TRBD2|-|TRBJ2-1
TGTGCCAGCAGCCCTAAACTCGGGGGGGGTTACAATGAGCAGTTCTTC
CASSPKLGGGYNEQFF
>TRBV19|-|-|TRBJ1-1
TGTGCCACCATTGGACAGTTGAACACTGAAGCTTTCTTT
CATIGQLNTEAFF
>TRBV11-2|TRBD1|-|TRBJ2-2
TGTGCCAGCAGCAAATGGACAGGCAGCACCGGGGAGCTGTTTTTT
CASSKWTGSTGELFF
>TRBV7-2|-|-|TRBJ1-1
TGTGCCAGCAGAACGGGGGGAGGGGGTAACACTGAAGCTTTCTTT
CASRTGGGGNTEAFF
>TRBV27|TRBD2|once|TRBJ2-7
TGTGCCAGCAGCCTCGGACTAGCGGGAGAGAAGCAGTACTTC
CASSLGLAGEKQYF
>TRBV28|TRBD2|-|TRBJ2-7
TGTGCCCGCAGCCCCGGGGGGGGTAGCGGGGGGCTCTACGAGCAGTACTTC
CARSPGGGSGGLYEQYF
>TRBV5-1|-|-|TRBJ1-6
TGCGCCAGCAGCTTGGCAACCCAGAAATCACCCCTCCACTTT
CASSLATQKSPLHF